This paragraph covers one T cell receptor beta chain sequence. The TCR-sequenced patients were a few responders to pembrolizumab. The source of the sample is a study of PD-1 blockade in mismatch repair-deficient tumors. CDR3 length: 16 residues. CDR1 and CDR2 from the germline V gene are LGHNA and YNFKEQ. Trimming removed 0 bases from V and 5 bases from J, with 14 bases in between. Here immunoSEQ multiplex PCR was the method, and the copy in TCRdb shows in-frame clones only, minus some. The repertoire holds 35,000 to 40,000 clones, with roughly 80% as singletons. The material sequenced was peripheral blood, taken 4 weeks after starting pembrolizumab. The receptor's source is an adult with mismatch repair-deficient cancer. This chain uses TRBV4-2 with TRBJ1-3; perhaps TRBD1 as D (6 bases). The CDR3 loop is CASSQDGAGDRNTIYF. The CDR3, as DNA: TGTGCCAGCAGCCAAGATGGAGCAGGGGACAGAAACACCATATATTTT.